Each of the 23 T cell receptor beta chains below was sequenced from the same sample in a study of human T cells and chemical hapten exposure. Time point: patch test 2, 6 weeks after DPC sensitization. Treatment of the sample: therapeutic diphenylcyclopropenone sensitization with weekly scalp DPC. TCRdb called the RACE reads again in MiXCR, with one record for every CDR3 protein. Counted here are approximately 80,000 distinct CDR3 sequences, roughly 10% occurring once; the ten biggest clones make up roughly 2.3%. Material: whole blood, obtained in connection with sensitization to the hapten diphenylcyclopropenone (DPC). The receptor source for this set is a woman aged 25 to 39 with alopecia areata. Some clones in this sample may be carry-over from other donors' samples.

About this clonotype: A much larger clone differs from this one at a single base, so this may be a read error. This CDR3 is missing its conserved last phenylalanine or tryptophan, likely due to a read error. The V call is TRBV12-3 or TRBV12-4, the J call TRBJ1-2; 7 nucleotides match TRBD1. There are 13 residues in the CDR3. Trimming took 6 bases from V and 4 from J; bases not matched to a gene: 5. The CDR3 protein is CASRPTGSYGYTI. The CDR3 bases are TGTGCCAGCAGACCGACAGGGAGCTATGGCTACACCATC.

V and J are TRBV18 and TRBJ2-1; 9 positions agree with TRBD1. Germline trimming cut 3 bases from V and 2 bases from J; bases unmatched to any gene: 5. The CDR3 consists of 16 residues. CDR1 and CDR2 (germline): KGHSH, LQKENI. The CDR3 sequence is CASSPGGDRAYNEQFF. The CDR3 DNA sequence: TGTGCCAGCTCACCGGGTGGGGACAGGGCCTACAATGAGCAGTTCTTC.

This chain uses TRBV14 with TRBJ1-4; possibly TRBD1 for D (6 bases). Germline V gives CDR1 SGHDN, CDR2 FVKESK. This CDR3 contains 17 residues. Trimming pared 0 bases from V and 8 bases from J, leaving 19 bases between. The CDR3 protein is CASSQEGGHLRDEKLFF. The CDR3, as DNA: TGTGCCAGCAGCCAAGAAGGGGGACACTTAAGGGACGAAAAACTGTTTTTT.

This clonotype has more than one count but fewer than ten. The rearrangement joins TRBV14 to TRBJ1-4; D unclear. Trimming stripped 1 base from V and 8 bases from J, with 14 bases between. The CDR3 contains 15 residues. Germline V CDR1 and CDR2: SGHDN, FVKESK. This chain's CDR3 is CASSQGVYGGEKLFF. The DNA for the CDR3 is TGTGCCAGCAGCCAAGGCGTTTATGGAGGAGAAAAACTGTTTTTT.

A word on this clonotype: The junction and the germline gene differ at one end; a read error may be behind it. The V gene is TRBV28, the J gene TRBJ2-5; D not resolved. This CDR3 region has 14 residues. Germline CDR1 and CDR2: MDHEN and SYDVKM. CDR3 bases: TGTGCCGGCAGTGTAGTAAATACTCCGGAGACCCAGTACTTC. Amino acid sequence: CAGSVVNTPETQYF.

This clonotype was observed many times. This chain joins TRBV12-3 or TRBV12-4 and TRBJ1-2; D remains unclear. The V end lost 1 base, the J end lost 7 bases, and 4 bases lay between the germline ends. The CDR3 has 11 amino acids. CDR3 bases: TGTGCCAGCAGTTTAGGGTTTGGCTACACCTTC. Protein sequence: CASSLGFGYTF.

V gene TRBV5-6 combines with J gene TRBJ2-1; either TRBD1 or TRBD2 may supply D (5 bases each). This CDR3 has 16 residues. Trimming removed 0 bases at V and 4 bases at J, with 14 bases between. CDR1 and CDR2 (germline): SGHDT, YYEEEE. The CDR3 bases are TGTGCCAGCAGCTTGGGAGGGGCGTACCATTACAATGAGCAGTTCTTC. It encodes CASSLGGAYHYNEQFF.

This clonotype was seen ten or more times. The chain couples TRBV7-6 to TRBJ2-7, with 7 bases fitting TRBD2. Trimming took 6 bases from V and 2 from J; bases not matched to a gene: 10. The CDR3 contains 15 residues. Germline CDR1 SGHVS, CDR2 FNYEAQ. This CDR3 is CASSGWASGAYEQYF. DNA of the CDR3: TGTGCCAGCAGTGGGTGGGCCAGCGGGGCCTACGAGCAGTACTTC.

This clonotype was detected many times. CDR3 bases: TGTGCCAGCAAATTAGGGGCGCAAGGGTACACCGGGGAGCTGTTTTTT. As protein: CASKLGAQGYTGELFF. V usage is TRBV7-6 and J usage is TRBJ2-2, with D perhaps matching TRBD1 (5 bases). Germline V lookup: CDR1 SGHVS, CDR2 FNYEAQ. CDR3 length: 16 amino acids. V was cut by 7 bases and J by 3 bases, with 18 bases left in between.

This clonotype has a count of ten or more. The V and J genes are TRBV5-1 and TRBJ1-1, with 12 nucleotides matching TRBD1. CDR3 size: 15 residues. Germline CDR1 is SGHRS and CDR2 is YFSETQ. The junction had 8 bases not matched to a gene; V was cut back by 7 bases and J by 4 bases. The CDR3 region has the DNA TGCGCCAGCGGGACAGGGGGCGCGGGTGCCACTGAAGCTTTCTTT. It is translated as CASGTGGAGATEAFF.

This clonotype was observed at least ten times. As DNA, the CDR3 is TGTGCCAGCACCAATGAGGATATGCCTGGAAACACCATATATTTT. Translation: CASTNEDMPGNTIYF. The V gene is TRBV3-1, the J gene TRBJ1-3; D gene ambiguous. CDR1 LGHDT and CDR2 YNNKEL come from the germline V gene (reference sequence). The V end was cut by 7 bases, the J end by 2 bases, with 15 bases between. The CDR3 has 15 residues.

The chain has TRBV3-1 and TRBJ2-1; tentatively, D is TRBD2 (5 bases). From germline, CDR1 is LGHDT and CDR2 YNNKEL (reference sequence). The CDR3 has 13 residues. The V end lost 0 bases, the J end lost 6 bases, and 6 bases lay between the germline ends. The CDR3 nucleotides are TGTGCCAGCAGCCAAGATCGGGGCAATGAGCAGTTCTTC. The encoded protein is CASSQDRGNEQFF.

This clonotype was seen only a few times. The rearrangement joins TRBV2 to TRBJ1-2; D may be TRBD1 (5 bases). Deletions cut 7 bases from V and 4 bases from J, with 10 bases between. Germline V gene sequence: CDR1 SNHLY, CDR2 FYNNEI. This CDR3 comprises 12 residues. CDR3 in amino acids: CASMAGTYGYTF. For the CDR3, the DNA is TGTGCCAGCATGGCAGGGACCTATGGCTACACCTTC.

This clonotype was observed many times. V usage is TRBV5-1 and J usage is TRBJ1-6, with D uncertain. Trimming took 2 bases from V and 8 from J, leaving 11 bases between them. Germline V gene sequence: CDR1 SGHRS, CDR2 YFSETQ. CDR3 length: 14 amino acids. The CDR3 sequence is CASSFQDSHSPLHF. The CDR3 coding sequence is TGCGCCAGCAGCTTTCAGGACTCCCATTCACCCCTCCACTTT.

J is TRBJ1-2 and V is TRBV13; D gene unclear. The germline V and J ends were trimmed by 5 bases and 0 bases, with 19 bases remaining between them. The CDR3 runs 17 residues. Germline CDR1 reads PRHDT; CDR2 reads FYEKMQ (reference sequence). Here the CDR3 DNA reads TGTGCCAGCAGCGCCGACATCATTTCACCGGCTAACTATGGCTACACCTTC. It encodes CASSADIISPANYGYTF.

This clonotype was counted ten times or more. CDR3 nucleotides: TGTGCCAGCAGCATGACAGGGGCTGGAAACACCATATATTTT. It codes for CASSMTGAGNTIYF. The chain has TRBV7-3 and TRBJ1-3, with 8 nucleotides matching TRBD1. CDR1 and CDR2 (germline): SGHTA, FQGTGA. The CDR3 extends over 14 amino acids. Trimming removed 5 bases from V and 2 bases from J; junction bases left unmatched: 2. Full variable domain (remainder filled in from reference TRBV7-3 and TRBJ1-3): GAGVSQTPSNKVTEKGKYVELRCDPISGHTALYWYRQSLGQGPEFLIYFQGTGAADDSGLPNDRFFAVRPEGSVSTLKIQRTERGDSAVYLCASSMTGAGNTIYFGEGSWLTVV.

This clonotype was observed at least ten times. The CDR3 loop reads CASGQPDSSPYGELFF. The CDR3 DNA is TGTGCCAGCGGTCAACCGGACAGCTCCCCTTACGGGGAGCTGTTTTTT. The chain is built from TRBV7-8 and TRBJ2-2; maybe TRBD1 (6 bases). The V gene's germline CDR1 is SGHVS and CDR2 FQNEAQ. Trimming left V 8 bases short and J 7 bases short, with 23 bases between. CDR3 length: 16 residues.

This clonotype was detected ten times or more. V and J are TRBV6-4 and TRBJ2-1; TRBD2 is a possible D gene (5 bases). The V gene lost 6 bases and the J gene lost 3 bases, with 15 bases spanning the gap. Germline V gene lookup returns CDR1 MRHNA and CDR2 SNTAGT. The CDR3 runs to 15 residues. The chain's CDR3 is CASSIRTGDYNEQFF. CDR3 nucleotides: TGTGCCAGCAGCATTAGGACTGGGGACTACAATGAGCAGTTCTTC.

This clonotype has only a few counts. V is TRBV28 and J is TRBJ1-2, with D possibly matching TRBD1 (5 bases). The germline V gene encodes CDR1 MDHEN and CDR2 SYDVKM. This CDR3 has 13 amino acids. V was cut by 2 bases and J by 8 bases, with 12 bases left in between. Here the CDR3 reads CASSLEPEGGYTF. The DNA for the CDR3 is TGTGCCAGCAGTTTAGAACCTGAGGGGGGCTACACCTTC.

In this sample, this clonotype turned up many times. V usage is TRBV5-1 and J usage is TRBJ2-2; D is unresolved. The V end lost 5 bases, the J end lost 4 bases, and 12 bases lay between the germline ends. This CDR3 contains 14 residues. Germline values: CDR1 SGHRS, CDR2 YFSETQ. Here the CDR3 reads CASRRGEITGELFF. The CDR3 DNA follows: TGCGCCAGCAGACGTGGTGAGATCACCGGGGAGCTGTTTTTT.

The chain combines TRBV27 with TRBJ2-1; no firm D call. Trimming removed 5 bases at V and 7 bases at J, with 18 bases between. Germline CDR1 reads MNHEY; CDR2 reads SMNVEV (reference sequence). The CDR3 is 15 amino acids. CDR3 nucleotide sequence: TGTGCCAGCAGTCCCCTTCAGGCAATAGGGAATGAGCAGTTCTTC. This translates into CASSPLQAIGNEQFF.

The chain couples TRBV27 to TRBJ2-2, with TRBD1 identical over 7 bases. The CDR3 spans 17 residues. Trimming took 0 bases from V and 3 from J; bases not matched to a gene: 7. Germline V lookup: CDR1 MNHEY, CDR2 SMNVEV (reference sequence). This chain's CDR3 is CASSLSRGLAYTGELFF. The CDR3 bases are TGTGCCAGCAGTTTATCGAGGGGGCTGGCGTACACCGGGGAGCTGTTTTTT.

This sequence joins TRBV4-3 and TRBJ2-7; D is perhaps TRBD1 (5 bases). The V gene's germline CDR1 is LGHNA and CDR2 YSLEER. The CDR3 loop spans 14 amino acids. Deletions cut 4 bases from V and 3 bases from J, with 13 bases between. CDR3 coding DNA: TGCGCCAGCAGCCGCAAGAGGACAAACTACGAGCAGTACTTC. Protein: CASSRKRTNYEQYF.